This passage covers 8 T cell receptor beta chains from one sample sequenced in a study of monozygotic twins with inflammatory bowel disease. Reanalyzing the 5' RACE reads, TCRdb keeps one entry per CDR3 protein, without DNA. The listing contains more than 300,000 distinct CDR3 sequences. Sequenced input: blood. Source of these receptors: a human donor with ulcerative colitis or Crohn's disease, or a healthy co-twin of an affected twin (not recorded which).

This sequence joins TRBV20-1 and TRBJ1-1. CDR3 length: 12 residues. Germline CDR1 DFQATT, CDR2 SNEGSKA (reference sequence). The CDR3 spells CSARQGGAEAFF.

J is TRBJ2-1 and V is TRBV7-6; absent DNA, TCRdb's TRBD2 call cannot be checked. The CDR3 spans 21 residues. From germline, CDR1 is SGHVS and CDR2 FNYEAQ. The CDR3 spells CASSLFETSGGPLSKYNEQFF.

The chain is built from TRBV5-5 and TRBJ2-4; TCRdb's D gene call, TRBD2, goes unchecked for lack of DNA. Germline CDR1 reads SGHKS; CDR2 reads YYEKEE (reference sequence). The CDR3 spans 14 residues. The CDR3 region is CASSLGGLGDIQYF.

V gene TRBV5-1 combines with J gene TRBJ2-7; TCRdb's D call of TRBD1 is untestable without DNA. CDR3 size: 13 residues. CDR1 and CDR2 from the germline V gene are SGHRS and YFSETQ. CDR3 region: CASSLAIRGEQYF.

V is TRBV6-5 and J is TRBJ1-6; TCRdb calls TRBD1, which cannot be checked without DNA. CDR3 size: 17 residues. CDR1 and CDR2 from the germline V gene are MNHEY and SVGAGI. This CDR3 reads CASSYNRQGARGSPLHF.

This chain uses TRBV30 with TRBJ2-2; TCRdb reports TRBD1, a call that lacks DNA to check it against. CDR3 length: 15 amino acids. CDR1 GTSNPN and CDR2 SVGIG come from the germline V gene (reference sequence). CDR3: CAWSVWTGEGGELFF.

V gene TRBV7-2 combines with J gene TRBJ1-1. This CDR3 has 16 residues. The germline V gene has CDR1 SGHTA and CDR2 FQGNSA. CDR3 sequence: CASSPVGGTPNTEAFF.

The CDR3 protein is CASSLSPTRTDTQYF. The J gene is TRBJ2-3, the V gene TRBV5-1; the D call from TCRdb, TRBD1, cannot be confirmed without DNA. CDR3 length: 15 residues. CDR1 SGHRS and CDR2 YFSETQ come from the germline V gene.